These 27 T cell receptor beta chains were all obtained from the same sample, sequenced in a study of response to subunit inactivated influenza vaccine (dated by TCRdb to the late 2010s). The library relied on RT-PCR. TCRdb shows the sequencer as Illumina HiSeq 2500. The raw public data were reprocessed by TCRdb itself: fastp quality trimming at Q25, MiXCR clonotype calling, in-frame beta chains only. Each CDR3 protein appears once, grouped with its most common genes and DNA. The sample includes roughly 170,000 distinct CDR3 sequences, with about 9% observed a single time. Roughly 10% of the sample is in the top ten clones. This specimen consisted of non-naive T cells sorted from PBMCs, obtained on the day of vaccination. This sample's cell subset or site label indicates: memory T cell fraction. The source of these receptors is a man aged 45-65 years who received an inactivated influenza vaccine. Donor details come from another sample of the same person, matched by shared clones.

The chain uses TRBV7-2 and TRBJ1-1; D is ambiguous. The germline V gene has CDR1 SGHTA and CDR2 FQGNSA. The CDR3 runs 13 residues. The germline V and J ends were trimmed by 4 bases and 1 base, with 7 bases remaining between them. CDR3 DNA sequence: TGTGCCAGCAGCTCCGAGGGGAACACTGAAGCTTTCTTT. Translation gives CASSSEGNTEAFF.

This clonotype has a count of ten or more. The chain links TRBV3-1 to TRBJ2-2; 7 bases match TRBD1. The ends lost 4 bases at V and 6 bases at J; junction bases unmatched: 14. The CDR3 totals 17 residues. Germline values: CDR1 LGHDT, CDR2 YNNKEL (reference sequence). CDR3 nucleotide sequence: TGTGCCAGCAGCCGGCTCCGGGACAGCCCAACTGCCGGGGAGCTGTTTTTT. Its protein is CASSRLRDSPTAGELFF.

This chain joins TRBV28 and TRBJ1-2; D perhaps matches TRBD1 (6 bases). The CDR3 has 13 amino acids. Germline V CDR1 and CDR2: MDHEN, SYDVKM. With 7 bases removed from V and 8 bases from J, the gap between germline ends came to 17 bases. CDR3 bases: TGTGCCAGCACCCTGAGCGGGGGGGGCGGCTACACCTTC. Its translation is CASTLSGGGGYTF.

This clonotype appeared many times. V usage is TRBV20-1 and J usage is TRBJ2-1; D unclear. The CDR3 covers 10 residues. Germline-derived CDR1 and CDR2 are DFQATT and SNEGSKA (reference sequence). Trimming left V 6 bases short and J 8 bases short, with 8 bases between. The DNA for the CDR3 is TGCAGTGCAAGAAAGGATGAGCAGTTCTTC. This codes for CSARKDEQFF.

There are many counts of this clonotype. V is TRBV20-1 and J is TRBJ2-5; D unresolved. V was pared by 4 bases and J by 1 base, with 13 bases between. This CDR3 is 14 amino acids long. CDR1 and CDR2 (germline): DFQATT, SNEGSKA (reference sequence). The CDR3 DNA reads TGCAGTGCTAACACTCCCTGGACCCAAGAGACCCAGTACTTC. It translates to CSANTPWTQETQYF.

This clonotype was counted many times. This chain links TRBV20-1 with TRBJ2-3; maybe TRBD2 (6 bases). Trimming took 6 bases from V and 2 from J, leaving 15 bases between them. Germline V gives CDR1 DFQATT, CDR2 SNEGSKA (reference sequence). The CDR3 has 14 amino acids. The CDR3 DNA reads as TGCAGTGCCTATCGGGCGGGGTTCACAGATACGCAGTATTTT. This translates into CSAYRAGFTDTQYF.

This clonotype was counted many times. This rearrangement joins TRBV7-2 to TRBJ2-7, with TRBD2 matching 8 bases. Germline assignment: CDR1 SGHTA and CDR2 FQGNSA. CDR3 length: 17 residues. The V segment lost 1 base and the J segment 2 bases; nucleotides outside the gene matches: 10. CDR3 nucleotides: TGTGCCAGCAGCTTAGGGGTAAGAGCGGGAGTTCCCTACGAGCAGTACTTC. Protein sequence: CASSLGVRAGVPYEQYF.

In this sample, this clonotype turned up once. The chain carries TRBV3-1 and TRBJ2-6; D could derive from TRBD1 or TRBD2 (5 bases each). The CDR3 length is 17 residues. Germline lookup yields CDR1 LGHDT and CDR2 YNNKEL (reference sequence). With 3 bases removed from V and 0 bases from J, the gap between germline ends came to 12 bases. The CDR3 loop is CASSHEGQYSGANVLTF. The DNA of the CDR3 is TGTGCCAGCAGCCATGAGGGGCAGTACTCTGGGGCCAACGTCCTGACTTTC. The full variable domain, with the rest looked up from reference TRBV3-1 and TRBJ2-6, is DTAVSQTPKYLVTQMGNDKSIKCEQNLGHDTMYWYKQDSKKFLKIMFSYNNKELIINETVPNRFSPKSPDKAHLNLHINSLELGDSAVYFCASSHEGQYSGANVLTFGAGSRLTVL.

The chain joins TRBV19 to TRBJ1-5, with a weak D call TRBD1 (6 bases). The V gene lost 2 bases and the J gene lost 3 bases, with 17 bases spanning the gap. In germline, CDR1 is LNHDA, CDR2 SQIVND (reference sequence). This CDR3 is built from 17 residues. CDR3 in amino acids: CASSIRGEQTNNQPQHF. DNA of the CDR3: TGTGCCAGTAGTATAAGGGGGGAACAGACAAACAATCAGCCCCAGCATTTT. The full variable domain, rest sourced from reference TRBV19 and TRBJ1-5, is DGGITQSPKYLFRKEGQNVTLSCEQNLNHDAMYWYRQDPGQGLRLIYYSQIVNDFQKGDIAEGYSVSREKKESFPLTVTSAQKNPTAFYLCASSIRGEQTNNQPQHFGDGTRLSIL.

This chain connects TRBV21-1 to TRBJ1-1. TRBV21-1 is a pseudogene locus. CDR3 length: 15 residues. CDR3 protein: CASSKAKVSDTEAFF. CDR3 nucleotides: TGTGCCAGCAGCAAAGCCAAAGTAAGCGACACTGAAGCTTTCTTT.

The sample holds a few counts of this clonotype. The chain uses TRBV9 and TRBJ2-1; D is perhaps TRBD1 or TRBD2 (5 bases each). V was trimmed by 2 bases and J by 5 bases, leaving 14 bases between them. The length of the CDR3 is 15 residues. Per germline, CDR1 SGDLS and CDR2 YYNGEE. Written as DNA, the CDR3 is TGTGCCAGCAGCGTCGGTGACCGGGGCAACAATGAGCAGTTCTTC. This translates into CASSVGDRGNNEQFF.

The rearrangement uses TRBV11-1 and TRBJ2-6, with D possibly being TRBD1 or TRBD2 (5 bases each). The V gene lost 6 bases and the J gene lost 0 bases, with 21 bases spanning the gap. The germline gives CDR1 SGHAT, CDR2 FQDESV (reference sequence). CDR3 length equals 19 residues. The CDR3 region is CASSLSAWDPTSGANVLTF. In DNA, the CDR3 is TGTGCCAGCAGTCTGTCCGCGTGGGACCCAACCTCTGGGGCCAACGTCCTGACTTTC.

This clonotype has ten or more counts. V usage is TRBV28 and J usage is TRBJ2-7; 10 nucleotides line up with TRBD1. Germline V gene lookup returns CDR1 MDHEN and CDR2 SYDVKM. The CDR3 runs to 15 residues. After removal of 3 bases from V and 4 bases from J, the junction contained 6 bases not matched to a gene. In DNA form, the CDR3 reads TGTGCCAGCAGTTTGGCGACAGGGGGCATTTACGAGCAGTACTTC. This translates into CASSLATGGIYEQYF. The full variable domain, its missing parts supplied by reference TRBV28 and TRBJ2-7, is DVKVTQSSRYLVKRTGEKVFLECVQDMDHENMFWYRQDPGLGLRLIYFSYDVKMKEKGDIPEGYSVSREKKERFSLILESASTNQTSMYLCASSLATGGIYEQYFGPGTRLTVT.

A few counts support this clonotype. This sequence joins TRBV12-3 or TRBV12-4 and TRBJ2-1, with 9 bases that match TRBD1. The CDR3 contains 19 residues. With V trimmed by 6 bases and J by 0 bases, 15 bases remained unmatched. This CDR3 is CASSVTPTTGGISYNEQFF. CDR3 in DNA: TGTGCCAGCAGCGTCACCCCCACGACAGGGGGTATCTCCTACAATGAGCAGTTCTTC.

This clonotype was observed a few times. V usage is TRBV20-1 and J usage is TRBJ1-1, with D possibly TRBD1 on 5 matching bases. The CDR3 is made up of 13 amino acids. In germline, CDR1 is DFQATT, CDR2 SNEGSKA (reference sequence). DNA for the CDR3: TGCATTGGGACGGCTACCCTGAACACTGAAGCTTTCTTT. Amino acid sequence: CIGTATLNTEAFF.

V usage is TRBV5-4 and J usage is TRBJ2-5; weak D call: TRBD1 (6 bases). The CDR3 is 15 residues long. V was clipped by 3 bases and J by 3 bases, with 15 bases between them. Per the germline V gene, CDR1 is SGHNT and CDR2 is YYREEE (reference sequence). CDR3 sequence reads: CASSSIGQNKETQYF. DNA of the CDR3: TGTGCCAGCAGCTCCATTGGACAGAATAAAGAGACCCAGTACTTC.

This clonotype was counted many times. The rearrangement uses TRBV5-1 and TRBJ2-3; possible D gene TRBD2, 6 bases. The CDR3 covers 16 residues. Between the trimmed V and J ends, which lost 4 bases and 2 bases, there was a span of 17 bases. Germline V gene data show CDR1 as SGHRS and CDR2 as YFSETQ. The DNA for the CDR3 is TGCGCCAGCAGCCCGGCGGGGACTTATGCCACAGATACGCAGTATTTT. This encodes CASSPAGTYATDTQYF.

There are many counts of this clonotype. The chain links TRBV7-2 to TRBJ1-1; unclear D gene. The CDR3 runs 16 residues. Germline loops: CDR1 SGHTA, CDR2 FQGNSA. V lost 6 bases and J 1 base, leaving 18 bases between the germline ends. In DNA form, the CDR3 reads TGTGCCAGCAGTGTTAACGGTCGGGGAGGGAACACTGAAGCTTTCTTT. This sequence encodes CASSVNGRGGNTEAFF.

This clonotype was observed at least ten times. The DNA of the CDR3 is TGTGCCAGCAACAAACGAGCAGGGTCTGGGGCCAACGTCCTGACTTTC. Its protein product is CASNKRAGSGANVLTF. The rearrangement uses TRBV11-1 and TRBJ2-6, with TRBD1 as a possible D gene (5 bases). V dropped 7 bases and J dropped 1 base, with 14 bases sitting between them. The germline V gene has CDR1 SGHAT and CDR2 FQDESV (reference sequence). The CDR3 has 16 residues.

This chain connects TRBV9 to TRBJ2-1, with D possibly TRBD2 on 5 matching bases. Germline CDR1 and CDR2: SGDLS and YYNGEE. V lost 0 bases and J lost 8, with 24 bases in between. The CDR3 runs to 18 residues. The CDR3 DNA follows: TGTGCCAGCAGCGTAGGGAGGCGGGCCCACGAGCCCTTCCATGAGCAGTTCTTC. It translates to CASSVGRRAHEPFHEQFF.

DNA of the CDR3: TGTGCCAGCAGCTTAGACCCGGTGGGTACGCAGTATTTT. As protein: CASSLDPVGTQYF. The gene calls are TRBV7-2 and TRBJ2-3, with no clear D. The CDR3 runs 13 residues. V was shortened by 1 base and J by 8 bases, with 10 bases between the two germline ends. The V gene's germline CDR1 is SGHTA and CDR2 FQGNSA.

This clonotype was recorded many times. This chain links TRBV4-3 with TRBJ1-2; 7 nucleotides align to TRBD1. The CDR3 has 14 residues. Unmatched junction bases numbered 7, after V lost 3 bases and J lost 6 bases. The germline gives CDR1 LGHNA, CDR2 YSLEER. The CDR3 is CASSQVTGIHGYTF. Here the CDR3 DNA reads TGCGCCAGCAGCCAGGTGACAGGGATCCATGGCTACACCTTC.

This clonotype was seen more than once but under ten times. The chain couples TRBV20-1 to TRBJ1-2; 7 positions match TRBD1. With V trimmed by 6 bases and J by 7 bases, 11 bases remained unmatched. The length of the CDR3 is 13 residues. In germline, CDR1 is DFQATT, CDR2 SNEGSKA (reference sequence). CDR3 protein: CSAKERGHFGYTF. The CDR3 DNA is TGCAGTGCCAAGGAAAGGGGGCACTTTGGCTACACCTTC.

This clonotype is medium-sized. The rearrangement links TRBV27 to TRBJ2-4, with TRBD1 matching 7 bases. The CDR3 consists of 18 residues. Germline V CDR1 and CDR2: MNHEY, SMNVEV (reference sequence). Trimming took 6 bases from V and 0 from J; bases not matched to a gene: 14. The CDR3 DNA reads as TGTGCCAGCAGCCCCGGGACAGTGACTCCTCTAGCCAAAAACATTCAGTACTTC. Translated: CASSPGTVTPLAKNIQYF.

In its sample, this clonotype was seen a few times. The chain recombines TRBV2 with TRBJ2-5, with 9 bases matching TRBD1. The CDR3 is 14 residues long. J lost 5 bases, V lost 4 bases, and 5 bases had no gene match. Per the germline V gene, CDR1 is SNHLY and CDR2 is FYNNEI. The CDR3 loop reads CASSGQGVLETQYF. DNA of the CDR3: TGTGCCAGCAGTGGACAGGGGGTTTTGGAGACCCAGTACTTC.

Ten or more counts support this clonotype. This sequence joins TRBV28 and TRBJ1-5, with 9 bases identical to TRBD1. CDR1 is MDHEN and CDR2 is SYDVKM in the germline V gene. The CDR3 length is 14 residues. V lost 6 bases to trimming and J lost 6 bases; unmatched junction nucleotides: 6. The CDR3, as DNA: TGTGCCAGCAGACAGGGACAGGGCGGTCAGCCCCAGCATTTT. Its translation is CASRQGQGGQPQHF. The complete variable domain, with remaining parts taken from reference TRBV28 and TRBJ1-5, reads DVKVTQSSRYLVKRTGEKVFLECVQDMDHENMFWYRQDPGLGLRLIYFSYDVKMKEKGDIPEGYSVSREKKERFSLILESASTNQTSMYLCASRQGQGGQPQHFGDGTRLSIL.

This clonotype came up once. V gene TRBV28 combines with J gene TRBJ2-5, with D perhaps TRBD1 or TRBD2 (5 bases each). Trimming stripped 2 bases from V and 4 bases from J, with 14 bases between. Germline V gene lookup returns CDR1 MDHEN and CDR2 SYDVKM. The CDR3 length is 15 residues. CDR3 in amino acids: CASSLQGIGGETQYF. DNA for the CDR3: TGTGCCAGCAGTTTACAGGGTATAGGAGGAGAGACCCAGTACTTC.